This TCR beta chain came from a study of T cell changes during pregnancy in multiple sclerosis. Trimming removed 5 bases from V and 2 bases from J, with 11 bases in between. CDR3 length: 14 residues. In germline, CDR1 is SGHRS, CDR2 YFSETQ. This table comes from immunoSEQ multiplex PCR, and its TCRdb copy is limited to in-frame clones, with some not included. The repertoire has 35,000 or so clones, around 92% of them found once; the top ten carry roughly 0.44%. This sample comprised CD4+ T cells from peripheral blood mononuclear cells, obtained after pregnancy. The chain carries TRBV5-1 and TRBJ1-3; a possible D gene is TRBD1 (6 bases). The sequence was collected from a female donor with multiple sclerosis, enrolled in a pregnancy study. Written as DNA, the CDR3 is TGCGCCAGCAGTCAACAGGGAACTGGAAACACCATATATTTT. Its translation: CASSQQGTGNTIYF.